Listed here are 11 T cell receptor beta chains from one sample, sequenced in a study of human T cells and chemical hapten exposure. TCRdb itself ran the RACE reads through MiXCR, one entry per CDR3 protein. The profile shows roughly 52,000 distinct CDR3 sequences, approximately 11% of them singletons. Described time point: patch test 1, 2 weeks after DPC sensitization. Treatment here: therapeutic diphenylcyclopropenone sensitization with weekly scalp DPC. The study extracted total RNA from unfractionated whole blood. This sample comprised whole blood, obtained in connection with sensitization to the hapten diphenylcyclopropenone (DPC). The source is a middle-aged woman with alopecia areata. Some clones in this sample may be carry-over from other donors' samples.

This clonotype was found once. The rearrangement uses TRBV29-1 and TRBJ2-7; D is ambiguous. Looked up from germline, CDR1 is SQVTM and CDR2 is ANQGSEA. The CDR3 has 13 residues. CDR3 sequence: CFNQEKYLYEQYF. In nucleotides, the CDR3 is TGCTTTAACCAAGAAAAATACCTCTACGAGCAGTACTTC.

This clonotype appeared many times. This rearrangement joins TRBV5-4 to TRBJ1-1; D unresolved. The V gene lost 0 bases and the J gene lost 2 bases, with 11 bases spanning the gap. The CDR3 consists of 15 residues. Germline V gives CDR1 SGHNT, CDR2 YYREEE (reference sequence). DNA for the CDR3: TGTGCCAGCAGCTTGGTTGGCAGCCGAAACACTGAAGCTTTCTTT. This encodes CASSLVGSRNTEAFF.

In its sample, this clonotype was seen once. The rearrangement joins TRBV14 to TRBJ1-5; D gene uncertain. V shed 1 base and J shed 5 bases, with 6 bases lying between them. Germline-derived CDR1 and CDR2 are SGHDN and FVKESK. The CDR3 length is 13 residues. The CDR3 is CASSQGLDQPQHF. CDR3 sequence (DNA): TGTGCCAGCAGCCAAGGGTTAGATCAGCCCCAGCATTTT. The variable domain in full, with the rest retrieved from reference TRBV14 and TRBJ1-5, is EAGVTQFPSHSVIEKGQTVTLRCDPISGHDNLYWYRRVMGKEIKFLLHFVKESKQDESGMPNNRFLAERTGGTYSTLKVQPAELEDSGVYFCASSQGLDQPQHFGDGTRLSIL.

The V and J genes are TRBV27 and TRBJ2-3; the D gene could be TRBD1 or TRBD2 (5 bases each). Germline values: CDR1 MNHEY, CDR2 SMNVEV (reference sequence). The CDR3 consists of 14 residues. Trimming pared 3 bases from V and 6 bases from J, leaving 13 bases between. The CDR3 reads CASSFGTDGDTQYF. The CDR3 DNA is TGTGCCAGCAGTTTCGGGACCGACGGGGATACGCAGTATTTT.

This clonotype was counted only a few times. J is TRBJ2-3 and V is TRBV6-2 or TRBV6-3, with 10 nucleotides matching TRBD2. The CDR3 totals 16 residues. J lost 4 bases, V lost 1 base, and 5 bases had no gene match. Germline values: CDR1 MNHEY, CDR2 SVGEGT. CDR3 loop: CASSYLDSGRPDTQYF. CDR3 sequence (DNA): TGTGCCAGCAGTTACTTGGATAGCGGGAGGCCAGATACGCAGTATTTT.

The rearrangement links TRBV29-1 to TRBJ2-2; no reliable D call. V lost 4 bases, J lost 3 bases, and 12 bases lay in between. This CDR3 is built from 14 residues. From germline, CDR1 is SQVTM and CDR2 ANQGSEA. The CDR3 DNA is TGCAGCGTTGTGTTTGCAGAAGACACCGGGGAGCTGTTTTTT. It encodes CSVVFAEDTGELFF.

This clonotype was recorded at least ten times. The V and J genes are TRBV2 and TRBJ2-5; no definite D call. Germline V gene data show CDR1 as SNHLY and CDR2 as FYNNEI. Trimming took off 0 bases at V and 4 bases at J, with 12 bases between the two ends. The CDR3 consists of 15 residues. CDR3 residues: CASSEAGPLRETQYF. In DNA, the CDR3 is TGTGCCAGCAGTGAAGCAGGGCCCCTGAGAGAGACCCAGTACTTC.

Notes on this clonotype: The CDR3 does not close with the conserved phenylalanine or tryptophan, likely indicating a read error. The chain uses TRBV12-3 or TRBV12-4 and TRBJ1-1; D uncertain. The V gene lost 6 bases and the J gene lost 1 base, with 3 bases spanning the gap. This CDR3 is 11 amino acids long. This chain's CDR3 is CASSENTEAFS. Here the CDR3 DNA reads TGTGCCAGCAGCGAGAACACTGAAGCTTTCTCT.

At least ten counts were recorded for this clonotype. The chain recombines TRBV7-6 with TRBJ2-4; 11 positions agree with TRBD2. The V segment lost 5 bases and the J segment 8 bases; nucleotides outside the gene matches: 14. CDR1 SGHVS and CDR2 FNYEAQ come from the germline V gene. The CDR3 has 17 residues. This CDR3 reads CASSPRGTSGSGDIQYF. The CDR3 DNA reads TGTGCCAGCAGCCCCCGCGGGACTAGCGGAAGTGGGGACATTCAGTACTTC.

The V and J genes are TRBV29-1 and TRBJ2-1; unclear D gene. Trimming stripped 1 base from V and 6 bases from J, with 10 bases between. Germline V gene sequence: CDR1 SQVTM, CDR2 ANQGSEA. CDR3 length equals 13 residues. CDR3 region: CSVEVPDSNEQFF. The CDR3 DNA follows: TGCAGCGTTGAAGTCCCAGATAGCAATGAGCAGTTCTTC.

This clonotype was detected only a few times. The chain carries TRBV29-1 and TRBJ1-1; TRBD1 matches 10 bases. CDR3 length: 15 amino acids. Germline assignment: CDR1 SQVTM and CDR2 ANQGSEA. V lost 4 bases to trimming and J lost 6 bases; unmatched junction nucleotides: 11. The CDR3 region is CSVAPNGGQGAEAFF. The CDR3 DNA follows: TGCAGCGTTGCCCCGAACGGCGGACAGGGGGCTGAAGCTTTCTTT.